These 5 T cell receptor beta chains came from one sample sequenced in a study of vaccination effects on CD4 cells after COVID-19. Here immunoSEQ multiplex PCR was the method, and the copy in TCRdb shows in-frame clones only, minus some. The table includes tens of thousands of clones, just under 75% detected once. Following 10 days of culture, CD4+ T cells were isolated. It was two doses of either the BNT162b2 or mRNA-1273 vaccine that participants received. No antigen has been identified for these receptors. The sequences come from CD4+ T cells from PBMCs cultured without peptide, collected after COVID-19 vaccination. All receptors come from a human donor who received a COVID-19 vaccine.

V usage is TRBV3-1 (or the pseudogene TRBV3-2) and J usage is TRBJ1-2; tentatively, D is TRBD1 (6 bases). Trimming shortened V by 3 bases and J by 6 bases, and 11 bases separated the two germline ends. Per germline, CDR1 LGHDT and CDR2 YNNKEL (reference sequence). CDR3 length equals 13 residues. CDR3 DNA sequence: TGTGCCAGCAGCCAGTCCCCAGGGGATGGCTACACCTTC. This encodes CASSQSPGDGYTF.

The gene calls are TRBV7-2 and TRBJ1-2; the D is unclear. The CDR3 is 14 residues long. CDR1 and CDR2 from the germline V gene are SGHTA and FQGNSA. V lost 0 bases, J lost 5 bases, and 10 bases lay in between. CDR3 residues: CASSLAGRTYGYTF. In DNA, the CDR3 is TGTGCCAGCAGCTTAGCCGGGAGGACTTATGGCTACACCTTC.

For the CDR3, the DNA is TGTGCCAGCATCCCCCTGGGGACAGGCTATGGCTACACCTTC. Its protein product is CASIPLGTGYGYTF. This sequence joins TRBV7-8 and TRBJ1-2, with 8 bases identical to TRBD1. CDR3 length equals 14 residues. Germline values: CDR1 SGHVS, CDR2 FQNEAQ. V lost 7 bases and J lost 4; bases outside the gene matches: 8.

This sequence joins TRBV7-6 and TRBJ1-1; possible D gene TRBD1, 5 bases. Germline CDR1 is SGHVS and CDR2 is FNYEAQ. This CDR3 has 16 residues. V was cut by 3 bases and J by 1 base, with 15 bases left in between. CDR3 amino acids: CASSLTPTGTNTEAFF. The CDR3 coding sequence is TGTGCCAGCAGCTTGACCCCCACAGGAACGAACACTGAAGCTTTCTTT.

This chain links TRBV28 with TRBJ2-3; D is ambiguous. Trimming took off 6 bases at V and 0 bases at J, with 16 bases between the two ends. CDR3 length: 16 amino acids. Germline assignment: CDR1 MDHEN and CDR2 SYDVKM. In DNA, the CDR3 is TGTGCCAGCAGATCCGTCGTTGGCTCTAGCACAGATACGCAGTATTTT. Encoded protein: CASRSVVGSSTDTQYF.